Presented here are 14 T cell receptor beta chains from one specimen sequenced in a study of tumor and adjacent non-tumor tissue in lung cancer. The template was RNA from unsorted bulk tissue. TCRbeta libraries were built with three rounds of nested PCR, modified from ARM-PCR. One entry per CDR3 protein results from TCRdb running MiXCR on the multiplex PCR reads. The table shows 130,000 or so distinct CDR3 sequences, with about 66% occurring only once. The specimen was lung tumor tissue. The receptor source for this set is a young man with non-small cell lung cancer.

The rearrangement joins TRBV20-1 to TRBJ2-7; perhaps TRBD2 as D (6 bases). Germline V gives CDR1 DFQATT, CDR2 SNEGSKA (reference sequence). This CDR3 region has 14 residues. The V gene lost 4 bases and the J gene lost 3 bases, with 16 bases spanning the gap. The CDR3 protein is CSAKGLLGSYEQYF. In DNA form, the CDR3 reads TGCAGTGCTAAAGGACTACTGGGTAGCTACGAGCAGTACTTC.

As regards this clonotype: Without the conserved terminal phenylalanine or tryptophan, this CDR3 likely stems from a read error. This chain links TRBV5-4 with TRBJ2-6; 10 nucleotides agree with TRBD1. Per the germline V gene, CDR1 is SGHNT and CDR2 is YYREEE (reference sequence). Trimming removed 7 bases from V and 0 bases from J; junction bases left unmatched: 7. The CDR3 length is 17 residues. For the CDR3, the DNA is TGTGCCAGCGACAGGGACAGGGGTCTCTCTGGGGCCAACGTCCTGACTATC. Amino acid sequence: CASDRDRGLSGANVLTI.

As regards this clonotype: At one end the junction does not follow the germline gene, possibly because of a read error. J is TRBJ2-7 and V is TRBV7-3; 10 nucleotides agree with TRBD2. The CDR3 spans 14 residues. Germline CDR1 is SGHTA and CDR2 is FQGTGA. The CDR3 bases are TGTGCCGGCAGCTTAACTAGCGGGGACTACGAGCAGTACTTC. As protein: CAGSLTSGDYEQYF.

With respect to this clonotype: A junction end diverges from the germline sequence, so it may reflect a read error. The V gene is TRBV20-1, the J gene TRBJ1-2, with 10 bases identical to TRBD1. CDR3 length: 13 amino acids. Germline CDR1 and CDR2: DFQATT and SNEGSKA (reference sequence). CDR3 sequence: CNATPTGGYGHTF. CDR3 DNA sequence: TGCAATGCTACCCCGACAGGGGGCTATGGCCACACCTTC.

Concerning this clonotype: A much larger clonotype is one base distant, so this may be a read error. Since no conserved phenylalanine or tryptophan closes the CDR3, a read error is the likely cause. The chain carries TRBV29-1 and TRBJ2-7; 7 positions agree with TRBD1. Germline loops: CDR1 SQVTM, CDR2 ANQGSEA. The CDR3 has 15 amino acids. V lost 4 bases and J lost 0; bases outside the gene matches: 9. The CDR3 DNA sequence: TGCAGCGTTGGCCCGGACAGGCTCAGCTCCTACGAGCAGTACCTC. Translating it yields CSVGPDRLSSYEQYL.

This clonotype was recorded at least ten times. This chain connects TRBV20-1 to TRBJ2-5; D not certain. The germline CDR1 and CDR2 sequences are DFQATT and SNEGSKA (reference sequence). The CDR3 sequence is 13 residues long. V gave up 3 bases and J gave up 1 base, with 9 bases separating them. The CDR3 spells CSASETAQETQYF. The CDR3 DNA reads as TGCAGTGCTAGTGAGACTGCCCAAGAGACCCAGTACTTC.

On this clonotype itself: The junction departs from germline at one end; a sequencing error may be responsible. In DNA, the CDR3 is TGTGCCAGCAGCTTACATAGCAGTCAGCACCAGCATTTT. This translates into CASSLHSSQHQHF. The chain is built from TRBV11-1 and TRBJ1-5; D ambiguous. Germline V gene lookup returns CDR1 SGHAT and CDR2 FQDESV (reference sequence). The CDR3 length is 13 residues.

Concerning this clonotype: Given a much more abundant clone one base away, this may be a read error. The chain has TRBV6-4 and TRBJ1-5; D remains ambiguous. The germline V gene has CDR1 MRHNA and CDR2 SNTAGT. CDR3 length equals 14 residues. In DNA form, the CDR3 reads TGTGCCAGCAGTGACGGCGACGGCAAACAGCCCCAGCATTTT. Residues: CASSDGDGKQPQHF.

About this clonotype itself: A read error may produce the germline difference seen at one junction end. This rearrangement joins TRBV20-1 to TRBJ2-1; D may correspond to TRBD1 or TRBD2 (6 bases each). The CDR3 spans 16 residues. CDR1 DFQATT and CDR2 SNEGSKA come from the germline V gene (reference sequence). The chain's CDR3 is CSAYDKAGGWGNDQFF. The CDR3 DNA follows: TGCAGTGCCTACGACAAAGCCGGGGGCTGGGGTAATGATCAGTTCTTC.

Details on this clonotype: A much more abundant neighbour one base away suggests this may be a read error. The V and J genes are TRBV4-1 and TRBJ1-3, with D hard to call. V lost 1 base, J lost 2 bases, and 9 bases lay in between. The length of the CDR3 is 15 residues. The germline V gene encodes CDR1 MGHRA and CDR2 YSYEKL. Here the CDR3 reads CASSQAPVTGNTIYF. CDR3 nucleotide sequence: TGCGCCAGCAGCCAAGCTCCCGTGACTGGAAACACCATATATTTT.

Concerning this clonotype: A read error may produce the germline difference seen at one junction end. The gene calls are TRBV4-1 and TRBJ2-5, with 10 bases matching TRBD2. The CDR3 extends over 20 amino acids. Germline V gives CDR1 MGHRA, CDR2 YSYEKL. The CDR3 coding sequence is TGCGTCAGCAGCCAACAGGCGCCTAGCGGGAGAGTTAGTGGCTTGGAGACCCAGTACTTC. As protein: CVSSQQAPSGRVSGLETQYF.

Ten or more counts support this clonotype. This chain joins TRBV20-1 and TRBJ2-3, with 10 bases identical to TRBD1. CDR1 and CDR2 (germline): DFQATT, SNEGSKA (reference sequence). The CDR3 is 14 residues long. The J segment lost 4 bases and the V segment lost 2 bases, leaving 3 bases of the junction unmatched. The CDR3 sequence: CSARSTGGADTQYF. The CDR3, as DNA: TGCAGTGCTAGATCGACAGGGGGCGCAGATACGCAGTATTTT.

This clonotype occurred many times. The chain combines TRBV20-1 with TRBJ2-7, with no clear D. With 5 bases removed from V and 3 bases from J, the gap between germline ends came to 17 bases. The CDR3 extends over 14 amino acids. CDR1 and CDR2 (germline): DFQATT, SNEGSKA (reference sequence). This CDR3 reads CSAQDSRRGYEQYF. The CDR3, as DNA: TGCAGTGCTCAAGACTCGCGGAGAGGCTACGAGCAGTACTTC.

Remarks on this clonotype: It is unclear where the CDR3 begins or ends on the DNA, so no DNA is shown, and the CDR3 is as TCRdb lists it. The V gene is TRBV6-2 or TRBV6-3, the J gene TRBJ2-6. The CDR3 is 15 residues long, counting both termini. CDR1 and CDR2 (germline): MNHEY, SVGEGT. The CDR3 is CASRPWGTGANVQTF.